These 14 T cell receptor beta chains came from one sample sequenced in a study of CD8+ T cells in alopecia areata. Isolated RNA was reverse transcribed into cDNA used as the sequencing template. Data came from immunoSEQ multiplex PCR; TCRdb stores just in-frame clones and leaves some out. The profile shows approximately 54,000 clones, 90% to 97% of them singletons. The sequencing used CD8+ T cells sorted from blood, collected at week 0. The receptors stem from a human donor with alopecia areata.

On this clone: Different DNA sequences within this sample yield the same CDR3. V and J are TRBV29-1 and TRBJ2-7; D unclear. The CDR3 sequence is 14 residues long. CDR1 SQVTM and CDR2 ANQGSEA come from the germline V gene. The V end was cut by 2 bases, the J end by 3 bases, with 14 bases between. The CDR3 nucleotides are TGCAGCGTTGAAATACCCGGTACCCTCTACGAGCAGTACTTC. It yields the protein CSVEIPGTLYEQYF.

The genes are TRBV27 and TRBJ1-2; 8 bases align to TRBD1. V gave up 3 bases and J gave up 5 bases; unmatched junction bases: 8. This CDR3 has 15 residues. Germline loops: CDR1 MNHEY, CDR2 SMNVEV (reference sequence). The CDR3 bases are TGTGCCAGCAGTTTTGCGGCAGGGGGCCGATATGGCTACACCTTC. Encoded protein: CASSFAAGGRYGYTF.

The chain carries TRBV6-5 and TRBJ2-7; D remains ambiguous. Germline CDR1 MNHEY, CDR2 SVGAGI. Trimming shortened V by 10 bases and J by 2 bases, and 9 bases separated the two germline ends. The CDR3 is made up of 11 amino acids. CDR3 amino acids: CATGFPYEQYF. In nucleotides, the CDR3 is TGTGCCACCGGTTTTCCCTACGAGCAGTACTTC.

This chain joins TRBV7-9 and TRBJ2-1; no firm D call. V was cut by 2 bases and J by 6 bases, with 5 bases left in between. This CDR3 comprises 12 residues. Looked up from germline, CDR1 is SEHNR and CDR2 is FQNEAQ (reference sequence). DNA for the CDR3: TGTGCCAGCAGCTTACCGGGCAATGAGCAGTTCTTC. It encodes CASSLPGNEQFF.

The genes are TRBV30 and TRBJ2-2; tentatively, D is TRBD1 or TRBD2 (5 bases each). V was trimmed by 0 bases and J by 4 bases, leaving 15 bases between them. Germline CDR1 is GTSNPN and CDR2 is SVGIG (reference sequence). CDR3 length equals 16 residues. The CDR3 spells CAWSVLPGRGTGELFF. CDR3 nucleotides: TGTGCCTGGAGTGTACTGCCAGGGAGAGGCACCGGGGAGCTGTTTTTT.

The genes are TRBV6-1 and TRBJ2-7; tentative D call: TRBD2 (6 bases). The CDR3 is 16 amino acids. Germline values: CDR1 MNHNS, CDR2 SASEGT. V was pared by 4 bases and J by 4 bases, with 20 bases between. The chain's CDR3 is CASSVKVPGRGYEQYF. The CDR3 DNA reads as TGTGCCAGCAGTGTAAAGGTCCCGGGACGGGGGTACGAGCAGTACTTC.

The rearrangement uses TRBV6-1 and TRBJ1-2; D possibly corresponds to TRBD1 (6 bases). Germline V CDR1 and CDR2: MNHNS, SASEGT. V was trimmed by 6 bases and J by 8 bases, leaving 16 bases between them. The CDR3 is 13 amino acids. The CDR3 loop is CASSSTGKGGYTF. The CDR3 nucleotides read TGTGCCAGCAGCTCTACAGGGAAGGGGGGCTACACCTTC.

V gene TRBV6-5 combines with J gene TRBJ1-5; possible D gene TRBD1, 6 bases. This CDR3 is 14 amino acids long. Between the trimmed V and J ends, which lost 5 bases and 3 bases, there was a span of 11 bases. Germline V gives CDR1 MNHEY, CDR2 SVGAGI. CDR3 DNA: TGTGCCAGCAGTGTTGGACAGCCCAATCAGCCCCAGCATTTT. It yields the protein CASSVGQPNQPQHF.

This chain links TRBV23-1 with TRBJ1-1; TRBD1 aligns across 7 bases. TRBV23-1 qualifies as an ORF whose function is uncertain. The CDR3 sequence is 19 residues long. J lost 1 base, V lost 1 base, and 15 bases had no gene match. CDR3 sequence reads: CASSQLETTGKFSNTEAFF. The CDR3 bases are TGCGCCAGCAGTCAATTAGAGACGACAGGGAAATTTTCGAACACTGAAGCTTTCTTT.

V gene TRBV19 combines with J gene TRBJ2-1; 11 nucleotides match TRBD2. CDR3 length: 17 residues. With 5 bases clipped from V and 6 bases from J, the junction kept 12 bases outside the gene matches. The germline V gene encodes CDR1 LNHDA and CDR2 SQIVND (reference sequence). This chain's CDR3 is CASSSRGSGGARNEQFF. CDR3 in DNA: TGTGCCAGTAGTTCCCGGGGTAGCGGGGGGGCCCGCAATGAGCAGTTCTTC.

This clone was found once. The chain has TRBV5-1 and TRBJ2-3; tentative D call: TRBD1 (6 bases). V lost 4 bases and J lost 3, with 12 bases in between. Germline V gene lookup returns CDR1 SGHRS and CDR2 YFSETQ. The CDR3 spans 14 residues. CDR3 sequence: CASSLWTDTDTQYF. The DNA of the CDR3 is TGCGCCAGCAGCCTGTGGACAGATACAGATACGCAGTATTTT.

This clone was observed once. The CDR3 coding sequence is TGTGCCATCGGCGAGTCCGGGCCACACTACGAGCAGTACTTC. This sequence encodes CAIGESGPHYEQYF. V usage is TRBV10-3 and J usage is TRBJ2-7; D ambiguous. The germline V gene has CDR1 ENHRY and CDR2 SYGVKD. The V and J ends lost 8 bases and 3 bases respectively, with 17 bases between them. The CDR3 loop spans 14 amino acids.

This clone was seen just once. The chain is built from TRBV7-2 and TRBJ2-4; D remains ambiguous. The germline V and J ends were trimmed by 4 bases and 3 bases, with 13 bases remaining between them. Per the germline V gene, CDR1 is SGHTA and CDR2 is FQGNSA. The CDR3 totals 15 residues. The CDR3 protein is CASSYSSSGKNIQYF. The CDR3 region has the DNA TGTGCCAGCAGCTATTCGAGTTCGGGCAAAAACATTCAGTACTTC.

V usage is TRBV19 and J usage is TRBJ2-2; no clear D. V was clipped by 6 bases and J by 1 base, with 15 bases between them. CDR1 and CDR2 from the germline V gene are LNHDA and SQIVND (reference sequence). This CDR3 region has 16 residues. This CDR3 is CASSRYVTQNTGELFF. In DNA form, the CDR3 reads TGTGCCAGTAGCAGATATGTGACGCAGAACACCGGGGAGCTGTTTTTT.